This T cell receptor (beta chain) was retrieved from a study of blood T cell repertoires in COVID-19. Study details: T cells, B-cell-depleted T cells, or PBMCs supplied cDNA or gDNA.

Living in under 30 US areas, the participants were between roughly 18 and 90 years of age. Among Cohort 3 donors, those recovered had two negative PCRs, clearance, or symptom resolution. The V gene's germline CDR1 is KGHSH and CDR2 LQKENI. Trimming at V came to 4 bases and at J to 6 bases, leaving 17 bases not matched to a gene. The CDR3 runs 20 residues. Authors' analysis steps: Estimation of nucleated cell counts relied on the amplification of reference gene primers. TCRdb keeps only in-frame clones here, not all; method: immunoSEQ multiplex PCR. V and J calls and clone size follow that table, whereas D and trimming were derived from the DNA. This table holds about 370,000 clones, 85% to 90% found once.

The material sequenced was PBMCs or T cells enriched from blood (not recorded which). The chain uses TRBV18 and TRBJ2-3; 15 bases agree with TRBD2. The clonotype was recovered from a man between 18 and 29 years old who had recovered from COVID-19. The CDR3 spells CASSLYRHGLAGGLRDTQYF. The CDR3 DNA reads as TGTGCCAGCTCACTATACCGCCACGGACTAGCGGGAGGGCTAAGGGATACGCAGTATTTT.